This TCR beta chain originates from a study of cytomegalovirus exposure and HLA in healthy donors. Study details: Under 90% of 398 genotyped donors fell in the Caucasian-associated ancestry cluster. Overall study findings and caveats: A later analysis associated 15,000 to 20,000 TCR beta sequences with HLA alleles at a 0.05 false discovery rate.

J gave up 2 bases and V 3 bases, and 7 bases lay outside the gene matches. Germline V gene sequence: CDR1 GTSNPN, CDR2 SVGIG (reference sequence). This CDR3 region has 16 residues. The PCR used 60 Vbeta and 13 Jbeta primers. This table comes from immunoSEQ multiplex PCR, and its TCRdb copy is limited to in-frame clones, with some not included. The table records approximately 210,000 clones, about 83% of them present only once. On this clone itself: What it binds is not known.

This TCR was sampled from a woman in her forties or fifties in good health and CMV-seropositive. The rearrangement uses TRBV30 and TRBJ2-7; 13 bases agree with TRBD2. Specimen: PBMCs. CDR3 DNA: TGTGCCTGGAGGGGACTAGCGGGGTCCCATCCCTACGAGCAGTACTTC. This gives the protein CAWRGLAGSHPYEQYF.